These 3 T cell receptor beta chains share one sample of origin, sequenced in a study of shared clonotypes between healthy human individuals (dated by TCRdb to between 2020 and 2021). Library creation used the immunoSEQ multiplex PCR assay. The table was pulled from immuneACCESS by TCRdb, which kept in-frame rearrangements only. Such tables lose some clones; where checked, under half of the loss comes from unresolved V genes, and the rest has no known cause. This sample lists approximately 2,000,000 clones; around 92% were detected once. In total, the top ten clones hold approximately 0.39% of the sample. Sequenced: naive CD4+ T cells from PBMCs. The cell subset or site label for this specimen denotes: CD45RA+ positively selected. These TCRs come from a young man in good health. Some clones in this sample may be carry-over from other donors' samples.

J is TRBJ1-2 and V is TRBV7-2; 7 nucleotides agree with TRBD1. CDR1 and CDR2 from the germline V gene are SGHTA and FQGNSA. The CDR3 sequence is 16 residues long. V trimming: 3 bases; J trimming: 1 base; junction bases outside the gene matches: 8. CDR3: CASSFDRVTSNYGYTF. The CDR3 DNA reads TGTGCCAGCAGCTTTGACAGGGTAACGAGTAACTATGGCTACACCTTC. The variable domain in full, with the rest retrieved from reference TRBV7-2 and TRBJ1-2, is GAGVSQSPSNKVTEKGKDVELRCDPISGHTALYWYRQSLGQGLEFLIYFQGNSAPDKSGLPSDRFSAERTGGSVSTLTIQRTQQEDSAVYLCASSFDRVTSNYGYTFGSGTRLTVV.

The V call is TRBV7-2, the J call TRBJ2-1, with 12 bases lining up with TRBD2. Germline V gives CDR1 SGHTA, CDR2 FQGNSA. This CDR3 contains 17 residues. J was trimmed by 4 bases and V by 6 bases; bases with no gene match: 10. CDR3: CASSPMVLAGGYNEQFF. The CDR3 DNA reads TGTGCCAGCAGTCCCATGGTACTAGCGGGAGGATACAATGAGCAGTTCTTC.

This rearrangement joins TRBV5-1 to TRBJ2-2; 9 positions agree with TRBD1. CDR3 size: 17 residues. V lost 2 bases, J lost 4 bases, and 9 bases stayed unmatched. The germline CDR1 and CDR2 sequences are SGHRS and YFSETQ. The CDR3 nucleotides are TGCGCCAGCAGCTTACTCACAGGGGGCGTGGGCACCGGGGAGCTGTTTTTT. Residues: CASSLLTGGVGTGELFF.